In its sample, the clone carrying this T cell receptor beta chain was seen once. This sample stems from a study of cytomegalovirus exposure and HLA in healthy donors. This PCR relied on a set of 60 Vbeta primers and 13 Jbeta primers. TCRdb keeps only in-frame clones here, not all; method: immunoSEQ multiplex PCR. The table records roughly 97,000 clones, roughly 79% of them present only once. Germline V gene sequence: CDR1 SGDLS, CDR2 YYNGEE. The length of the CDR3 is 13 residues. With 4 bases removed from V and 2 bases from J, the gap between germline ends came to 9 bases. The V and J genes are TRBV9 and TRBJ2-5; weak D call: TRBD2 (6 bases). This clonotype was sampled from a man in his 60s in good health and CMV-seropositive. The sample taken for sequencing was PBMCs. CDR3 coding DNA: TGTGCCAGCAGCTTGGGACTTCAAGAGACCCAGTACTTC. Translating it yields CASSLGLQETQYF. Full variable domain (outside the CDR3, taken from reference TRBV9 and TRBJ2-5): DSGVTQTPKHLITATGQRVTLRCSPRSGDLSVYWYQQSLDQGLQFLIQYYNGEERAKGNILERFSAQQFPDLHSELNLSSLELGDSALYFCASSLGLQETQYFGPGTRLLVL.